This T cell receptor (beta chain) was sequenced for a study of blood T cells in healthy people across ages. Primers used in a second PCR of roughly 7 to 12 cycles were a sample-barcoded 5' primer and a J-beta primer mix. TCRdb re-called the 5' RACE reads with MiXCR, one entry per CDR3 protein. The sample lists 450,000 to 650,000 distinct CDR3 sequences, around 24% occurring once. Study-wide results and limits: It was found that TCR beta diversity correlated strongly with the percentage of naive T cells. Estimated diversity across one million T cells was deemed an underestimate.

Germline CDR1 reads SGHTA; CDR2 reads FQGNSA. CDR3 length: 12 residues. With 5 bases removed from V and 5 bases from J, the gap between germline ends came to 8 bases. This clonotype was found a few times. What it binds is not known. The sample was also reused in another study, on T cells of mothers and their children. That report notes: The donors comprised six children and their three healthy Caucasian mothers.

V and J are TRBV7-2 and TRBJ2-3; D not resolved. Sequencing used blood. This TCR was recovered from a boy younger than 18 in good health. CDR3 DNA: TGTGCCAGCAGCCGGACCCAAGATACGCAGTATTTT. This translates into CASSRTQDTQYF.